This TCR beta chain was observed in a study of TIL therapy for anti-PD-1-resistant metastatic lung cancer. Study-wide background: Patients had a median age of almost 55 years (range about 35-80).

Sequencing used immunoSEQ v3. Clones were sequenced by immunoSEQ multiplex PCR, and TCRdb holds only the in-frame ones, with some missing. Of 50,000 to 70,000 clones in the sample, around 68% are singletons; the top ten hold over 6.5%. Documented time point: pre-treatment sample, taken before nivolumab and TIL therapy. On this clone: Antigen unknown.

Notes on the study in general: After infusion, TIL clonotypes partly replaced peripheral T cells and declined over months.

The germline CDR1 and CDR2 sequences are LNHDA and SQIVND (reference sequence). V shed 5 bases and J shed 5 bases, with 6 bases lying between them. CDR3 length: 11 residues. The chain is built from TRBV19 and TRBJ2-5; D is undetermined. Source: blood, taken at baseline. The source is a person aged 30 to 80 with non-small cell lung cancer. For the CDR3, the DNA is TGTGCCAGTAGTCAGAGCGAGACCCAGTACTTC. As protein: CASSQSETQYF.